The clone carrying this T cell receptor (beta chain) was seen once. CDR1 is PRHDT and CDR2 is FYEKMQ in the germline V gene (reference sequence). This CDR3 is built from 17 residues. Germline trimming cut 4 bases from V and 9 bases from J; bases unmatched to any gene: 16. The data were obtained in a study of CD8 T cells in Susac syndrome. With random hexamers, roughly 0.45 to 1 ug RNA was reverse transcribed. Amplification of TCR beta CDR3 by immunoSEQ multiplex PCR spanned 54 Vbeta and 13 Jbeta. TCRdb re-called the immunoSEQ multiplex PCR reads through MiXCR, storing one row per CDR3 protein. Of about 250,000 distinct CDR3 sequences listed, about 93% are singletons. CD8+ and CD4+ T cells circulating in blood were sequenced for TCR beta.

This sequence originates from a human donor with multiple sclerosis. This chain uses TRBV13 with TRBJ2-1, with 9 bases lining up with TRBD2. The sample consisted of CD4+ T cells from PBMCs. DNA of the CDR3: TGTGCCAGCAGCTCTAGTAAGATTAGCGGGGGAGAGGGTGAGCAGTTCTTC. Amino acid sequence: CASSSSKISGGEGEQFF.